Following are 23 T cell receptor beta chains from one sample sequenced in a study of blood T cell repertoires in COVID-19. Produced via immunoSEQ multiplex PCR; TCRdb's table is partial and in-frame only. The sample carries 650,000 to 800,000 clones, over 80% recorded once. Sequenced: peripheral blood. These receptors all stem from a woman aged 18-29 years with acute or convalescent COVID-19.

CDR3 protein: CASSLDPGKNTEAFF. The CDR3 bases are TGCGCCAGCAGCTTGGATCCAGGGAAGAACACTGAAGCTTTCTTT. The gene calls are TRBV5-1 and TRBJ1-1, with a tentative D call TRBD1 (5 bases). The CDR3 is made up of 15 amino acids. Germline V gene data show CDR1 as SGHRS and CDR2 as YFSETQ. V shed 0 bases and J shed 1 base, with 10 bases lying between them.

The chain carries TRBV10-3 and TRBJ1-1, with 9 positions matching TRBD1. V lost 6 bases and J lost 1; bases outside the gene matches: 0. In germline, CDR1 is ENHRY, CDR2 SYGVKD. This CDR3 region has 13 residues. The CDR3 region is CAIRDRGNTEAFF. CDR3 nucleotide sequence: TGTGCCATCAGGGACAGGGGGAACACTGAAGCTTTCTTT.

This chain connects TRBV5-4 to TRBJ1-2, with 7 bases aligning to TRBD1. Germline lookup yields CDR1 SGHNT and CDR2 YYREEE (reference sequence). The CDR3 length is 14 residues. V was clipped by 5 bases and J by 7 bases; unmatched bases: 11. CDR3 amino acids: CASRGLKGAGGYTF. The CDR3 DNA is TGTGCCAGCAGAGGACTTAAGGGGGCGGGTGGCTACACCTTC.

The chain carries TRBV6-5 and TRBJ1-2; D ambiguous. Germline V CDR1 and CDR2: MNHEY, SVGAGI. The CDR3 runs to 14 residues. The ends were cut back, 6 bases at V and 2 bases at J, with 13 bases in the middle. This CDR3 reads CASSSGVVNYGYTF. CDR3 coding DNA: TGTGCCAGCAGCTCCGGGGTCGTGAACTATGGCTACACCTTC.

The chain combines TRBV5-6 with TRBJ1-5, with 9 positions matching TRBD1. CDR1 is SGHDT and CDR2 is YYEEEE in the germline V gene. The CDR3 is 15 amino acids. V lost 2 bases to trimming and J lost 3 bases; unmatched junction nucleotides: 3. The CDR3 DNA reads as TGTGCCAGCAGCTTACGGGACAGGGACAATCAGCCCCAGCATTTT. Encoded protein: CASSLRDRDNQPQHF.

This clone was seen a few times. The rearrangement links TRBV5-4 to TRBJ2-2; no firm D call. Per germline, CDR1 SGHNT and CDR2 YYREEE (reference sequence). The V end was cut by 4 bases, the J end by 6 bases, with 7 bases between. The CDR3 covers 12 residues. CDR3 nucleotides: TGTGCCAGCAGCGCTAATTCCGGGGAGCTGTTTTTT. As protein: CASSANSGELFF.

CDR3 amino acids: CSALRGEAFF. Written as DNA, the CDR3 is TGCAGTGCCCTCCGAGGTGAAGCTTTCTTT. The rearrangement joins TRBV20-1 to TRBJ1-1, with D hard to call. V dropped 6 bases and J dropped 7 bases, with 9 bases sitting between them. The CDR3 covers 10 residues. Germline V gene data show CDR1 as DFQATT and CDR2 as SNEGSKA (reference sequence).

This clone occurred a few times. The rearrangement links TRBV7-8 to TRBJ1-1; D is perhaps TRBD1 (5 bases). The CDR3 extends over 13 amino acids. Germline CDR1 reads SGHVS; CDR2 reads FQNEAQ. Trimming took 5 bases from V and 5 from J, leaving 12 bases between them. The CDR3 region has the DNA TGTGCCAGCAGCCGTATTAAGGGGACTGAAGCTTTCTTT. This sequence encodes CASSRIKGTEAFF.

The J gene is TRBJ2-3, the V gene TRBV5-1; the match to TRBD1 covers 7 bases. In germline, CDR1 is SGHRS, CDR2 YFSETQ. This CDR3 is 15 amino acids long. After removal of 4 bases from V and 3 bases from J, the junction contained 8 bases not matched to a gene. Written as DNA, the CDR3 is TGCGCCAGCAGCCCCGACAGGGCTCCAACAGATACGCAGTATTTT. As protein: CASSPDRAPTDTQYF.

The chain uses TRBV5-6 and TRBJ1-1; D is possibly TRBD1 (5 bases). The CDR3 covers 16 residues. V lost 5 bases, J lost 2 bases, and 19 bases lay in between. The germline V gene encodes CDR1 SGHDT and CDR2 YYEEEE. The CDR3 spells CASRRWRGLGNTEAFF. CDR3 bases: TGTGCCAGCAGACGGTGGAGGGGTCTAGGCAACACTGAAGCTTTCTTT. Together with reference TRBV5-6 and TRBJ1-1, the CDR3 gives the full variable domain: DAGVTQSPTHLIKTRGQQVTLRCSPKSGHDTVSWYQQALGQGPQFIFQYYEEEERQRGNFPDRFSGHQFPNYSSELNVNALLLGDSALYLCASRRWRGLGNTEAFFGQGTRLTVV.

V usage is TRBV5-4 and J usage is TRBJ1-3, with TRBD1 identical over 9 bases. The junction had 7 bases not matched to a gene; V was cut back by 4 bases and J by 8 bases. There are 14 residues in the CDR3. Germline assignment: CDR1 SGHNT and CDR2 YYREEE (reference sequence). The CDR3 coding sequence is TGTGCCAGCAGCCCGGGGACAGGGCGAGACACCATATATTTT. Protein sequence: CASSPGTGRDTIYF.

This chain links TRBV3-1 (or the pseudogene TRBV3-2) with TRBJ1-2; 7 nucleotides align to TRBD1. The CDR3 contains 17 residues. Trimming at V came to 4 bases and at J to 7 bases, leaving 18 bases not matched to a gene. The germline V gene encodes CDR1 LGHDT and CDR2 YNNKEL (reference sequence). CDR3 coding DNA: TGTGCCAGCAGCCTCCTCAGTAGGGGGCAGGCCGGGGGTGGCTACACCTTC. This sequence encodes CASSLLSRGQAGGGYTF.

The genes are TRBV29-1 and TRBJ1-2; 8 bases line up with TRBD1. CDR1 is SQVTM, CDR2 ANQGSEA, per germline. With V trimmed by 1 base and J by 7 bases, 8 bases remained unmatched. The CDR3 loop spans 14 amino acids. DNA of the CDR3: TGCAGCGTTGAAGCTCACAGGGGGAGTTTTGGCTACACCTTC. Its protein product is CSVEAHRGSFGYTF.

The chain employs TRBV27 and TRBJ1-1, with no clear D. Germline loops: CDR1 MNHEY, CDR2 SMNVEV (reference sequence). The V end lost 0 bases, the J end lost 5 bases, and 16 bases lay between the germline ends. The CDR3 is 16 residues long. This CDR3 reads CASSLSVRVTSTEAFF. In nucleotides, the CDR3 is TGTGCCAGCAGTTTATCGGTCCGGGTAACGAGTACTGAAGCTTTCTTT.

The chain has TRBV5-1 and TRBJ2-3; 14 bases map to TRBD2. This CDR3 has 17 residues. The trim removed 2 bases at V and 11 bases at J, leaving 13 bases unmatched. Germline V lookup: CDR1 SGHRS, CDR2 YFSETQ. The CDR3 coding sequence is TGCGCCAGCAGCTTAGGACTAGCGGGGGGCCCCCTTTCGGGGCAGTATTTT. Protein: CASSLGLAGGPLSGQYF.

The chain carries TRBV7-9 and TRBJ2-7; D not resolved. The CDR3 is made up of 13 amino acids. The ends were cut back, 1 base at V and 1 base at J, with 5 bases in the middle. Looked up from germline, CDR1 is SEHNR and CDR2 is FQNEAQ (reference sequence). This chain's CDR3 is CASSLVPSYEQYF. The CDR3 bases are TGTGCCAGCAGCTTAGTCCCTTCCTACGAGCAGTACTTC. The full variable domain, in which reference TRBV7-9 and TRBJ2-7 provide the parts outside the CDR3, is DTGVSQNPRHKITKRGQNVTFRCDPISEHNRLYWYRQTLGQGPEFLTYFQNEAQLEKSRLLSDRFSAERPKGSFSTLEIQRTEQGDSAMYLCASSLVPSYEQYFGPGTRLTVT.

The chain employs TRBV7-8 and TRBJ1-2; D gene uncertain. Deletions cut 4 bases from V and 4 bases from J, with 13 bases between. This CDR3 comprises 14 residues. Germline CDR1 is SGHVS and CDR2 is FQNEAQ. This chain's CDR3 is CASSSEGYLYGYTF. CDR3 nucleotides: TGTGCCAGCAGCTCAGAGGGATACCTCTATGGCTACACCTTC.

A note on this clone: The same CDR3 also results from other DNA sequences found in this sample. This chain uses TRBV4-1 with TRBJ1-2; 8 positions agree with TRBD1. In germline, CDR1 is MGHRA, CDR2 YSYEKL. Trimming took 3 bases from V and 7 from J; bases not matched to a gene: 10. CDR3 length equals 15 residues. DNA of the CDR3: TGCGCCAGCAGCCAGCCCAGACAGGGGCCGGGTGGCTACACCTTC. Encoded protein: CASSQPRQGPGGYTF.

The genes are TRBV4-1 and TRBJ1-2; a weak D match, TRBD1 (5 bases). This CDR3 contains 14 residues. V was pared by 2 bases and J by 8 bases, with 15 bases between. The germline gives CDR1 MGHRA, CDR2 YSYEKL. The CDR3: CASSQLYGAGGYTF. The CDR3 DNA reads as TGCGCCAGCAGCCAATTGTACGGGGCGGGAGGCTACACCTTC.

The rearrangement links TRBV19 to TRBJ1-2; D might be TRBD1 (6 bases). CDR1 LNHDA and CDR2 SQIVND come from the germline V gene (reference sequence). The CDR3 has 14 residues. V shed 3 bases and J shed 4 bases, with 12 bases lying between them. As DNA, the CDR3 is TGTGCCAGTAGTATTTTTGGGGGCGGCTATGGCTACACCTTC. Translation gives CASSIFGGGYGYTF.

V gene TRBV11-3 combines with J gene TRBJ2-7; D is possibly TRBD1 (6 bases). Germline CDR1 SGHNT, CDR2 YENEEA. V was shortened by 6 bases and J by 9 bases, with 21 bases between the two germline ends. CDR3 size: 14 residues. CDR3 DNA: TGTGCCAGCAGAAGGGGGAACTACCCGTTCGGGCAGTACTTC. As protein: CASRRGNYPFGQYF. Full variable domain (outside the CDR3, taken from reference TRBV11-3 and TRBJ2-7): EAGVVQSPRYKIIEKKQPVAFWCNPISGHNTLYWYLQNLGQGPELLIRYENEEAVDDSQLPKDRFSAERLKGVDSTLKIQPAELGDSAVYLCASRRGNYPFGQYFGPGTRLTVT.

The V call is TRBV5-6, the J call TRBJ1-3; perhaps TRBD1 as D (6 bases). This CDR3 is built from 13 residues. Trimming shortened V by 7 bases and J by 8 bases, and 16 bases separated the two germline ends. The germline CDR1 and CDR2 sequences are SGHDT and YYEEEE. DNA for the CDR3: TGTGCCAGCGGAAAACAGGGCACGGACACCATATATTTT. Protein sequence: CASGKQGTDTIYF.

The V and J genes are TRBV4-1 and TRBJ1-2, with a weak D call TRBD1 (6 bases). The CDR3 is 13 amino acids. Per germline, CDR1 MGHRA and CDR2 YSYEKL. V lost 7 bases, J lost 8 bases, and 17 bases lay in between. The CDR3: CASTGGAKRGYTF. CDR3 nucleotide sequence: TGCGCCAGCACCGGGGGGGCCAAGAGGGGCTACACCTTC.